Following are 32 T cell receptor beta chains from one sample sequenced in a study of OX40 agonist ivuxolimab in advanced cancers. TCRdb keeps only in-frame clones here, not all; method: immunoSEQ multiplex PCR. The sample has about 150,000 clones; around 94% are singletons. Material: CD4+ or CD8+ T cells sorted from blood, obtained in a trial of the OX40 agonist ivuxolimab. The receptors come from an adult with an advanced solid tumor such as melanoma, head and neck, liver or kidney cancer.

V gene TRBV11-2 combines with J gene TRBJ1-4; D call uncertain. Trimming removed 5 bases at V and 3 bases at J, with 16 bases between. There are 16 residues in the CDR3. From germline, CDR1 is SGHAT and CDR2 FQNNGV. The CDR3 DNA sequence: TGTGCCAGCAGCCTCGACCCCCTTTTGGCTAATGAAAAACTGTTTTTT. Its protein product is CASSLDPLLANEKLFF.

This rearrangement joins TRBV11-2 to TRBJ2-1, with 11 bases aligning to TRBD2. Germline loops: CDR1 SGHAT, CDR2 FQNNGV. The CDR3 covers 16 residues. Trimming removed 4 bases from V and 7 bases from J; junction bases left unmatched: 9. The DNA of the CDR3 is TGTGCCAGCAGCTCATCACTAGCGGGAGATAGAAATGAGCAGTTCTTC. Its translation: CASSSSLAGDRNEQFF.

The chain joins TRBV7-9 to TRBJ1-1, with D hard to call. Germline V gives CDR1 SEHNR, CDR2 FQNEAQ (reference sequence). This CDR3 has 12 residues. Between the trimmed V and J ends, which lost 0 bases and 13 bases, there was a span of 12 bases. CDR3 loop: CASSLAGGLGFF. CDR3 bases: TGTGCCAGCAGCTTAGCGGGAGGGTTGGGTTTCTTT.

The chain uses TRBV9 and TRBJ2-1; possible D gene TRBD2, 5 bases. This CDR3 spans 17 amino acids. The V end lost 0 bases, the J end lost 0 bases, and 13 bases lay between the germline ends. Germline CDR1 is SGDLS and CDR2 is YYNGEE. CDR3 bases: TGTGCCAGCAGCGTAGATGCGGGCCTTCACTCCTACAATGAGCAGTTCTTC. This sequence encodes CASSVDAGLHSYNEQFF.

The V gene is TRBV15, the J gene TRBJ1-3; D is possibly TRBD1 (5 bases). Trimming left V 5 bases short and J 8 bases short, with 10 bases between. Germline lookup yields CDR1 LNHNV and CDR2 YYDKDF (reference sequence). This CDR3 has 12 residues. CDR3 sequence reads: CATSLVGDTIYF. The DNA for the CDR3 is TGTGCCACCAGCCTCGTGGGGGACACCATATATTTT.

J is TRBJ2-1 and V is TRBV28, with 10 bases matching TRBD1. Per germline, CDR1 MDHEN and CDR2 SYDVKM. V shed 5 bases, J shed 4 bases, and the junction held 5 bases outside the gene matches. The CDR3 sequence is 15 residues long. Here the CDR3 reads CASSPGTGVYNEQFF. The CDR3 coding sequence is TGTGCCAGCAGTCCAGGGACAGGGGTATACAATGAGCAGTTCTTC.

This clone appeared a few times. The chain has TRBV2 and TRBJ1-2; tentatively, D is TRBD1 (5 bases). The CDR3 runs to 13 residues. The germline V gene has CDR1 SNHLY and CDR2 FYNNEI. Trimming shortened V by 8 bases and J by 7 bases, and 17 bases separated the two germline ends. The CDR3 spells CASGLAREGGYTF. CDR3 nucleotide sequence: TGTGCCAGCGGGCTGGCCAGGGAGGGTGGCTACACCTTC. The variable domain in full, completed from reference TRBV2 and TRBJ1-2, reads EPEVTQTPSHQVTQMGQEVILRCVPISNHLYFYWYRQILGQKVEFLVSFYNNEISEKSEIFDDQFSVERPDGSNFTLKIRSTKLEDSAMYFCASGLAREGGYTFGSGTRLTVV.

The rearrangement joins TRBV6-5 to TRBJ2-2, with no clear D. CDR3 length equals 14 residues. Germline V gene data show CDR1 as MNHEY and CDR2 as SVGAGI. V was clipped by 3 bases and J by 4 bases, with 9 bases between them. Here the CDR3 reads CASSYLSRTGELFF. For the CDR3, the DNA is TGTGCCAGCAGTTATCTAAGTCGCACCGGGGAGCTGTTTTTT.

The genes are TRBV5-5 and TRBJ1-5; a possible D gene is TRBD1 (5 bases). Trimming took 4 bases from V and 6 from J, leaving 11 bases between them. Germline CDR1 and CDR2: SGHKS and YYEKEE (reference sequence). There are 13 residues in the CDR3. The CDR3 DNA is TGTGCCAGCAGCCGGGGGGACCGTCAGCCCCAGCATTTT. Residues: CASSRGDRQPQHF.

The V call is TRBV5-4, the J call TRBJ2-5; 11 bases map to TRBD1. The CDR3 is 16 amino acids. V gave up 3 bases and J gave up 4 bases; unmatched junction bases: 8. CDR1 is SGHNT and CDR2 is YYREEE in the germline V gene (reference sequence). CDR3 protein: CASSSTVGTGGETQYF. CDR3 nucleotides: TGTGCCAGCAGCTCCACAGTCGGGACAGGGGGAGAGACCCAGTACTTC.

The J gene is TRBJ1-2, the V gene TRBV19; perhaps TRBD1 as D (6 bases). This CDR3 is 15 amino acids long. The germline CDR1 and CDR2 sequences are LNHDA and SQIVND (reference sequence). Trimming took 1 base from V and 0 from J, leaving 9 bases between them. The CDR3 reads CASSIVGTTNYGYTF. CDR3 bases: TGTGCCAGTAGTATAGTTGGGACAACTAACTATGGCTACACCTTC.

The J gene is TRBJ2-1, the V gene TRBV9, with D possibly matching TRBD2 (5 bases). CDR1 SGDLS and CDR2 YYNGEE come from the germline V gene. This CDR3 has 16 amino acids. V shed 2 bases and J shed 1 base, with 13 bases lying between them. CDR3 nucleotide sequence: TGTGCCAGCAGCGTGGCCTATGGCGGGTCCTACAATGAGCAGTTCTTC. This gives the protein CASSVAYGGSYNEQFF.

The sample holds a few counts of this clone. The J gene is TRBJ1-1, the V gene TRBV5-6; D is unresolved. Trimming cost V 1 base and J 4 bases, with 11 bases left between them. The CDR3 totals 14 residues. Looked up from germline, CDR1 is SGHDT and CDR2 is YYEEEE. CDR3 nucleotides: TGTGCCAGCAGCTTGACGTTCCCCTCCACTGAAGCTTTCTTT. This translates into CASSLTFPSTEAFF.

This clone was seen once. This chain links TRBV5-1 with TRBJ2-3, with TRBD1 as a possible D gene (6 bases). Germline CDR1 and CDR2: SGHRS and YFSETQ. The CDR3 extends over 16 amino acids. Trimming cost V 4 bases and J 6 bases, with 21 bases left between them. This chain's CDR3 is CASSPFQGPQGDTQYF. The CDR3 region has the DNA TGCGCCAGCAGCCCGTTCCAGGGTCCCCAGGGGGATACGCAGTATTTT.

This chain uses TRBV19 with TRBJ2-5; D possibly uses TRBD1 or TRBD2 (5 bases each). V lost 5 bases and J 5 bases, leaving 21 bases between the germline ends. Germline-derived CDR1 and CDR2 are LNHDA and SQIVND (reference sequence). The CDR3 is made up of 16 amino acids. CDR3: CASSPRGRASAETQYF. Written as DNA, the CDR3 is TGTGCCAGTAGTCCCCGGGGCAGGGCGAGCGCGGAGACCCAGTACTTC.

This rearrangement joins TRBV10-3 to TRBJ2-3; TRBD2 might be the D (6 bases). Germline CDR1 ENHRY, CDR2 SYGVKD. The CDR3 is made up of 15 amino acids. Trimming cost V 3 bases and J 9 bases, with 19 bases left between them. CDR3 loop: CAISDRLDLGGTQYF. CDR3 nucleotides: TGTGCCATCAGTGATCGACTAGATTTGGGCGGGACGCAGTATTTT.

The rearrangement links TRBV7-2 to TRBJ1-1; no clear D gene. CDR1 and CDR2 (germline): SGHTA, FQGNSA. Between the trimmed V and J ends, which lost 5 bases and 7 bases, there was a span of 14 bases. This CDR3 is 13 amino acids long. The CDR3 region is CASSPRSPVEAFF. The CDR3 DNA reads TGTGCCAGCAGCCCTCGGAGCCCCGTTGAAGCTTTCTTT. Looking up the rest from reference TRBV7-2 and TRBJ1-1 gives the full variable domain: GAGVSQSPSNKVTEKGKDVELRCDPISGHTALYWYRQSLGQGLEFLIYFQGNSAPDKSGLPSDRFSAERTGGSVSTLTIQRTQQEDSAVYLCASSPRSPVEAFFGQGTRLTVV.

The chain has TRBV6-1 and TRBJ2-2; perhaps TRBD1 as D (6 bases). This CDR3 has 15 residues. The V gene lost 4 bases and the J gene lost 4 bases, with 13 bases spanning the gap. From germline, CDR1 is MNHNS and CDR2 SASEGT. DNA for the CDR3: TGTGCCAGCAGTGGGACAGATCTGCTCACCGGGGAGCTGTTTTTT. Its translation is CASSGTDLLTGELFF.

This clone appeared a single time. The CDR3 nucleotides are TGCGCCAGCAGCCACCCTGGCGGGGATAACAGAGCTCAAGAGACCCAGTACTTC. This codes for CASSHPGGDNRAQETQYF. V usage is TRBV4-3 and J usage is TRBJ2-5, with a tentative D call TRBD2 (6 bases). Looked up from germline, CDR1 is LGHNA and CDR2 is YSLEER. V was shortened by 3 bases and J by 2 bases, with 22 bases between the two germline ends. This CDR3 is 18 amino acids long.

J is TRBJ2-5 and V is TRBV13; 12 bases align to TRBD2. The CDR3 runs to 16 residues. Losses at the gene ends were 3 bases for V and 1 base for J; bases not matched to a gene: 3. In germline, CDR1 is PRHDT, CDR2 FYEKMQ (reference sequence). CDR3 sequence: CASSFTSGGRQETQYF. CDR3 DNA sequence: TGTGCCAGCAGCTTCACTAGCGGGGGGCGCCAAGAGACCCAGTACTTC.

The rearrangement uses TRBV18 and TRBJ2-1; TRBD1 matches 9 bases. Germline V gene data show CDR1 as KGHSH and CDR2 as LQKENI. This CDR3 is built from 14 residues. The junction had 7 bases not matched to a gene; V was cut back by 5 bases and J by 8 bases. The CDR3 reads CASSTRQGDDEQFF. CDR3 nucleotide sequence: TGTGCCAGCTCAACACGACAGGGGGATGATGAGCAGTTCTTC.

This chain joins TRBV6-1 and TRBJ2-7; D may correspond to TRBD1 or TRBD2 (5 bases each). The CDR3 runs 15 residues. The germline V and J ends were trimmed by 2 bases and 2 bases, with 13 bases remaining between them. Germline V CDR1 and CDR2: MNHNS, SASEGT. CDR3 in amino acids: CASSEPGRVTYEQYF. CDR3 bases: TGTGCCAGCAGTGAACCGGGACGGGTAACCTACGAGCAGTACTTC.

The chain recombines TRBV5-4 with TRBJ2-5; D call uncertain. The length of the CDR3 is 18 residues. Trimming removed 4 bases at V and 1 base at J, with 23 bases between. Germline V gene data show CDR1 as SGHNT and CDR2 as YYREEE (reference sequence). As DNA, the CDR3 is TGTGCCAGCAGCAGACACACCCTTATAGTGTGGCCCCAAGAGACCCAGTACTTC. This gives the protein CASSRHTLIVWPQETQYF.

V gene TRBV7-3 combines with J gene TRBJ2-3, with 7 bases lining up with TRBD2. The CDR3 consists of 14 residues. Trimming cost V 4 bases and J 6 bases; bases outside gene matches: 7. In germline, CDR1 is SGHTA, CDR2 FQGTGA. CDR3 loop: CASSSPGGSDTQYF. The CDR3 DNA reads TGTGCCAGCAGCTCCCCCGGCGGGAGCGATACGCAGTATTTT.

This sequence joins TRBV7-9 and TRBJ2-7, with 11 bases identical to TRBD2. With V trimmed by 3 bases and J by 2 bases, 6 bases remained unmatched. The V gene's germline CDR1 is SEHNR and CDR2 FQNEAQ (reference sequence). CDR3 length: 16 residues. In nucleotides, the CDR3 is TGTGCCAGCAGCTTCCATGGGACTAGCGGAACCTACGAGCAGTACTTC. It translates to CASSFHGTSGTYEQYF.

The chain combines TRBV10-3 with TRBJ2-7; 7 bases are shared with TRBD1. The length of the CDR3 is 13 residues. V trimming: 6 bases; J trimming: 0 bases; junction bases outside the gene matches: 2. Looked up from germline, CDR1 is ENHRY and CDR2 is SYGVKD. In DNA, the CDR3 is TGTGCCATCAGAACAGGGGACTCCTACGAGCAGTACTTC. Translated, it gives CAIRTGDSYEQYF.

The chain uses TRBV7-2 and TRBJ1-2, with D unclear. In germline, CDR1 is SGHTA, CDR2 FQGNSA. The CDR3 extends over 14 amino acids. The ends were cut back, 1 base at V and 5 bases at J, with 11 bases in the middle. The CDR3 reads CASSLGADIYGYTF. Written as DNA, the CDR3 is TGTGCCAGCAGCTTAGGGGCAGACATATATGGCTACACCTTC.

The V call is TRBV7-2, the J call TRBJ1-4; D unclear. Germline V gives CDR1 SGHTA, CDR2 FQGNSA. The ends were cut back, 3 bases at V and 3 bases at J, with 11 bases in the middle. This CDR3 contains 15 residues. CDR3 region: CASSLGWAANEKLFF. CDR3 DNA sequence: TGTGCCAGCAGCTTGGGCTGGGCCGCTAATGAAAAACTGTTTTTT. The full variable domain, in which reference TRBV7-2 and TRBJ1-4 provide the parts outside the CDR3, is GAGVSQSPSNKVTEKGKDVELRCDPISGHTALYWYRQSLGQGLEFLIYFQGNSAPDKSGLPSDRFSAERTGGSVSTLTIQRTQQEDSAVYLCASSLGWAANEKLFFGSGTQLSVL.

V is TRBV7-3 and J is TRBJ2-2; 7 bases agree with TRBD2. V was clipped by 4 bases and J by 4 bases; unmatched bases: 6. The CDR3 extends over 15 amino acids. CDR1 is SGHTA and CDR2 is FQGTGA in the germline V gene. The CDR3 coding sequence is TGTGCCAGCAGCTCTGGACTAGGCGGCACCGGGGAGCTGTTTTTT. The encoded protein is CASSSGLGGTGELFF.

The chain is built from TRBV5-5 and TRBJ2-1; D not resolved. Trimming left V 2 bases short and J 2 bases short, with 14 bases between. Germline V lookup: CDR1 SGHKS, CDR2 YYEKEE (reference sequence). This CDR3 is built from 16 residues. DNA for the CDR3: TGTGCCAGCAGCTTAGAGTCCCTCCCCACCTACAATGAGCAGTTCTTC. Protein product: CASSLESLPTYNEQFF.

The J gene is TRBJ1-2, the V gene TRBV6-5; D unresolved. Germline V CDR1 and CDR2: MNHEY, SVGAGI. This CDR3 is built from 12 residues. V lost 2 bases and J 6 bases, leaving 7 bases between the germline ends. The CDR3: CASSYLRDGYTF. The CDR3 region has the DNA TGTGCCAGCAGTTACCTAAGGGATGGCTACACCTTC.

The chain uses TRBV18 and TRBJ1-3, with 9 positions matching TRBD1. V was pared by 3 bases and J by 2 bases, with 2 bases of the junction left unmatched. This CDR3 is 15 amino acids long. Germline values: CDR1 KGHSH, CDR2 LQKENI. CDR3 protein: CASSPGTGPGNTIYF. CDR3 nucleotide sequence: TGTGCCAGCTCACCCGGGACAGGGCCTGGAAACACCATATATTTT.